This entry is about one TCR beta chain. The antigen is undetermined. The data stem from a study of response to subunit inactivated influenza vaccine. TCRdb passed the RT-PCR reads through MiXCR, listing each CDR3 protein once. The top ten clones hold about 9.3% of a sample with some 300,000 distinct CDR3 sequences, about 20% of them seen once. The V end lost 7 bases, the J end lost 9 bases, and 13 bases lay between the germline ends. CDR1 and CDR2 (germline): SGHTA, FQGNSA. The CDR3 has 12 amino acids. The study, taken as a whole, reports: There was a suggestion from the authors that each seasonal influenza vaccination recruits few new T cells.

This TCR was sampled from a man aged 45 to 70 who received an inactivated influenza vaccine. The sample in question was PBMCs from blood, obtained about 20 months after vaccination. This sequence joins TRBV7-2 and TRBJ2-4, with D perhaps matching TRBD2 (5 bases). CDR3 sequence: CASTNSGSIQYF. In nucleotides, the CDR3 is TGTGCCAGCACCAACTCGGGGAGCATTCAGTACTTC.